This TCR beta chain was sequenced during a study of regulatory T cells in long-lasting Graves disease. CDR3 length equals 14 residues. Per germline, CDR1 MNHNS and CDR2 SASEGT. V lost 5 bases and J lost 1, with 9 bases in between. Time point specified: newly diagnosed GD, antithyroid drugs for less than 3 months. PBMC-derived RNA was used for the TCR library. HTBI primers from iRepertoire and Arm-PCR of CDR3 regions yielded the TCR beta libraries. TCRdb ran MiXCR on the multiplex PCR reads and lists one entry per CDR3 protein. The sample consists of 500,000 or so distinct CDR3 sequences, around 15% of them appearing once. Another study also made use of these data, one on T cells in Graves' hyperthyroidism and ophthalmopathy.

The sequence was obtained from a woman in her forties or fifties with Graves disease. The J gene is TRBJ1-5, the V gene TRBV6-1; D possibly corresponds to TRBD1 (6 bases). Sequences were derived from peripheral blood mononuclear cells (PBMCs), sampled at new diagnosis, from a patient treated with antithyroid drugs. The CDR3, as DNA: TGTGCCAGCAGTCACAGGGACAGCAATCAGCCCCAGCATTTT. It translates to CASSHRDSNQPQHF.